The clone carrying this TCR beta chain was seen many times. Its cognate antigen is unknown. The sample is drawn from a study of T-cell reconstitution after alpha-beta-depleted transplantation in children. Study-wide findings and caveats: T cells produced anew were the main source of T-cell counts and diversity one year after transplant. After transplant, at about two months, alpha-beta T cells were reportedly derived from several hundred expanded graft clones.

TCRbeta library preparation incorporated unique molecular identifiers. TCRdb re-derived calls from the PCR reads in MiXCR, one entry per CDR3 protein. The data show approximately 170,000 distinct CDR3 sequences, 11% seen once. CDR1 and CDR2 (germline): SGDLS, YYNGEE. V was shortened by 3 bases and J by 6 bases, with 9 bases between the two germline ends. CDR3 length: 13 residues. The material sequenced was PBMCs, taken before TCRalphabeta/CD19-depleted stem cell transplant. This TCR derives from a boy aged 2 to 10 with acute myeloid leukemia, due to receive a stem cell transplant. The V gene is TRBV9, the J gene TRBJ2-2; the D is unclear. As DNA, the CDR3 is TGTGCCAGCAGCGCCTCAGGATCCGGGGAGCTGTTTTTT. Its protein product is CASSASGSGELFF.